This TCR beta chain appears in the sequencing data of a study of cytomegalovirus exposure and HLA in healthy donors. Whole-study results and caveats: Presence/absence analyses assumed roughly uniform sequencing depth across donors.

This clone was counted only a few times. Its antigen remains unidentified. The CDR3 runs to 16 residues. V shed 0 bases and J shed 0 bases, with 10 bases lying between them. CDR1 and CDR2 from the germline V gene are SGHRS and YFSETQ. Researchers ran the PCR with 60 Vbeta and 13 Jbeta primers. Measured with immunoSEQ multiplex PCR; TCRdb has only the in-frame clones, and not every one. The sample shows 150,000 to 200,000 clones, around 83% of them seen only once. The TCR was taken from a man aged 50 to 59 in good health and CMV-seronegative. The sample taken for sequencing was PBMCs. The chain uses TRBV5-1 and TRBJ1-3, with D maybe TRBD1 (5 bases). CDR3 loop: CASSLAGFRSGNTIYF. In DNA form, the CDR3 reads TGCGCCAGCAGCTTGGCAGGGTTCCGCTCTGGAAACACCATATATTTT.